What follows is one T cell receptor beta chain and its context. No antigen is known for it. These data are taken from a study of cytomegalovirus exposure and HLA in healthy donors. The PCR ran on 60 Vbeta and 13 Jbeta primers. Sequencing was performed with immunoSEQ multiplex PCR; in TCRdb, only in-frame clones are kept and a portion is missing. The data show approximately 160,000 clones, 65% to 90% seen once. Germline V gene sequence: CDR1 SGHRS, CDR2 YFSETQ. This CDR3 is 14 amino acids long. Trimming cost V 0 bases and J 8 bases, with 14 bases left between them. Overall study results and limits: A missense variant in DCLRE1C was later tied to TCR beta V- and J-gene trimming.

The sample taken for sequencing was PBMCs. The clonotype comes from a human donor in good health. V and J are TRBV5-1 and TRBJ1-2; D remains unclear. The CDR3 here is CASSLGGDGGGYTF. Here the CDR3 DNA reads TGCGCCAGCAGCTTGGGCGGGGATGGTGGCGGCTACACCTTC.